This T cell receptor beta chain was sequenced for a study of tumor-infiltrating lymphocytes in primary liver carcinoma. Germline V gene sequence: CDR1 SEHNR, CDR2 FQNEAQ (reference sequence). The CDR3 is 12 residues long. Starting from 500 ng of total RNA, TCR beta cDNA was produced with a primer in the constant region. Modified slightly, ARM-PCR produced TCR beta libraries over three nested multiplex PCR rounds. The first two PCR rounds used TRBV1-TRBV30 forward primers with a C-beta reverse primer, roughly 10 cycles each. TCRdb independently ran MiXCR on the multiplex PCR reads; one entry per CDR3 protein. The sample holds about 99,000 distinct CDR3 sequences, more than 60% seen once. On this clonotype: The germline gene is not matched at one end of the junction; a read error may be the cause.

Joint extraction of RNA and DNA used roughly 20-32 mg of bulk tissue that was unsorted. Patients had chronic HBV infection and were treatment-naive. The chain carries TRBV7-9 and TRBJ2-5; the D gene is possibly TRBD2 (7 bases). The source is an older woman with primary liver carcinoma and hepatitis B virus infection. The sample taken for sequencing was liver tumor tissue from sampling region 5. Subset given: tumor region T5, tumor centre. Here the CDR3 DNA reads TGTGCTAGCAGCTTATGGGAGGGGACACAGTGCTTC. Its translation: CASSLWEGTQCF.